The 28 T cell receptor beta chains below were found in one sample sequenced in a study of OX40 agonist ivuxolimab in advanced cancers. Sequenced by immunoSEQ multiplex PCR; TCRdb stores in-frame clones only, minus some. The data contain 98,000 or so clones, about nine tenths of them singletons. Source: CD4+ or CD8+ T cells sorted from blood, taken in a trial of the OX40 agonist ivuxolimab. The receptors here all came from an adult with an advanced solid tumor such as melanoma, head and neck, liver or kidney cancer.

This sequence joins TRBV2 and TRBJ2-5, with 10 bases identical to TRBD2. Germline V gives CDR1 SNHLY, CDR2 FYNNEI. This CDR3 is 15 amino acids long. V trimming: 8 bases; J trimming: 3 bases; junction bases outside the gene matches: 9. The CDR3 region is CASEGGLAAKETQYF. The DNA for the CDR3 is TGTGCCAGCGAAGGTGGACTAGCGGCTAAAGAGACCCAGTACTTC.

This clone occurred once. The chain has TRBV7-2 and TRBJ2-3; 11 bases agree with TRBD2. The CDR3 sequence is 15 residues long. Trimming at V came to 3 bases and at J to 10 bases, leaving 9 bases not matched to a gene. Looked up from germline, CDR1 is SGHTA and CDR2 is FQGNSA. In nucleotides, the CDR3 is TGTGCCAGCAGCTTCCTGACTAGCGGGAATCAGGCGCAGTATTTT. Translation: CASSFLTSGNQAQYF. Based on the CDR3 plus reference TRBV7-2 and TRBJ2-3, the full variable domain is GAGVSQSPSNKVTEKGKDVELRCDPISGHTALYWYRQSLGQGLEFLIYFQGNSAPDKSGLPSDRFSAERTGGSVSTLTIQRTQQEDSAVYLCASSFLTSGNQAQYFGPGTRLTVL.

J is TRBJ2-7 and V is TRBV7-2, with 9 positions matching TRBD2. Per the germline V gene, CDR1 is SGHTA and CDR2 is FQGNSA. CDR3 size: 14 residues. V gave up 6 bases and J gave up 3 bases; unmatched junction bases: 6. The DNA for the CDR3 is TGTGCCAGCAGTCTTAGCGGGAGCCGCTACGAGCAGTACGTC. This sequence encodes CASSLSGSRYEQYV.

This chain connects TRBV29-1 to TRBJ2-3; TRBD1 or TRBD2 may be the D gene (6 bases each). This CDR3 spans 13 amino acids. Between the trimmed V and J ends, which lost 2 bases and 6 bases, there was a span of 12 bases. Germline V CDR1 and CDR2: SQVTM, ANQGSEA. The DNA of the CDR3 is TGCAGCGTTGAATCCCCGGGGGCGGATACGCAGTATTTT. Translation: CSVESPGADTQYF.

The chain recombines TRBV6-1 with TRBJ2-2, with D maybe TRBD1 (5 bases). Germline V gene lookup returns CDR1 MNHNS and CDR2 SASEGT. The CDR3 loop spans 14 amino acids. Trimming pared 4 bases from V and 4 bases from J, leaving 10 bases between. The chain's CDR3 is CASSGGAGTGELFF. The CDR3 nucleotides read TGTGCCAGCAGTGGGGGCGCCGGCACCGGGGAGCTGTTTTTT.

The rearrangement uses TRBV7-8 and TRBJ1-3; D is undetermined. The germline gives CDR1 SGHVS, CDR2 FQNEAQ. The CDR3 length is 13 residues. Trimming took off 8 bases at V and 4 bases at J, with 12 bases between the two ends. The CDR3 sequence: CASREAGGNTIYF. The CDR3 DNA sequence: TGTGCCAGCCGAGAAGCGGGGGGAAACACCATATATTTT. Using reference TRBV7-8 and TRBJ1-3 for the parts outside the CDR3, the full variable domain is GAGVSQSPRYKVAKRGQDVALRCDPISGHVSLFWYQQALGQGPEFLTYFQNEAQLDKSGLPSDRFFAERPEGSVSTLKIQRTQQEDSAVYLCASREAGGNTIYFGEGSWLTVV.

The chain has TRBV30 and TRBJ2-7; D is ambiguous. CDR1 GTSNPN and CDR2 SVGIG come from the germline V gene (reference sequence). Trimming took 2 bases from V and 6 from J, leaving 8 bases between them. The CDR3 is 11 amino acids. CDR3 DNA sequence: TGTGCCTGGAGTCCCGCCCGCGAGCAGTACTTC. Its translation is CAWSPAREQYF.

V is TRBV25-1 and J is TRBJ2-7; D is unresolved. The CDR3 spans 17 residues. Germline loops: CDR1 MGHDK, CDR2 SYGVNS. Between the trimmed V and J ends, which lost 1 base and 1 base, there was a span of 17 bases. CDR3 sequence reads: CASSECVEAHLSYEQYF. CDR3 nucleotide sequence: TGTGCCAGCAGTGAATGCGTCGAGGCACATCTTTCCTACGAGCAGTACTTC.

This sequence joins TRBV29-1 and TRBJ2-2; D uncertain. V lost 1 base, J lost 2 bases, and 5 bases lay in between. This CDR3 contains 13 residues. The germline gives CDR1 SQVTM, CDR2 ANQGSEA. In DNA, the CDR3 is TGCAGCGTTGAAGGTCTTAACACCGGGGAGCTGTTTTTT. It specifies CSVEGLNTGELFF.

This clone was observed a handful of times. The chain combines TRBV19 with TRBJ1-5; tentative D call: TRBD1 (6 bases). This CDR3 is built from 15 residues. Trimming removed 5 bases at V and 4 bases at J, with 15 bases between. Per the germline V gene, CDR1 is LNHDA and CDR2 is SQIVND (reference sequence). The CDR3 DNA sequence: TGTGCCAGTAGTTACTCAGGGGATGGAAATCAGCCCCAGCATTTT. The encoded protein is CASSYSGDGNQPQHF.

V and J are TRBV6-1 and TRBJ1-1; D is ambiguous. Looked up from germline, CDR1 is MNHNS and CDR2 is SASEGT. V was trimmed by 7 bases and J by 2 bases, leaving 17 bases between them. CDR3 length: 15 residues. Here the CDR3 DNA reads TGTGCCAGCACCAGATCGGCGGGTCAAAACACTGAAGCTTTCTTT. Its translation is CASTRSAGQNTEAFF.

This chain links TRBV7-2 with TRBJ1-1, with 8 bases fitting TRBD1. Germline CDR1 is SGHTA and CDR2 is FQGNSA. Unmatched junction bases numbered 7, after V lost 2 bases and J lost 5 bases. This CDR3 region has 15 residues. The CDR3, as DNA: TGTGCCAGCAGCTTACCAGGACAGGGAGGGACTGAAGCTTTCTTT. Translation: CASSLPGQGGTEAFF.

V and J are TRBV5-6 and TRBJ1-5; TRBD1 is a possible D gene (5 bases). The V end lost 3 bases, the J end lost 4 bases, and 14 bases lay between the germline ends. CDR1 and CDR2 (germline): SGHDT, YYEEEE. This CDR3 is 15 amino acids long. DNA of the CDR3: TGTGCCAGCAGCTGGTTTCAGGGTAATAATCAGCCCCAGCATTTT. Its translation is CASSWFQGNNQPQHF.

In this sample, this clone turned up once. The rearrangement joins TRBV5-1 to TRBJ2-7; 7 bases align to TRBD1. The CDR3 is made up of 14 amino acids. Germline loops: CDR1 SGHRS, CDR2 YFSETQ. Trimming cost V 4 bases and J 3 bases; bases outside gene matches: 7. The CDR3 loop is CASSGPGQNYEQYF. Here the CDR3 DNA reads TGCGCCAGCAGCGGGCCGGGACAGAACTACGAGCAGTACTTC.

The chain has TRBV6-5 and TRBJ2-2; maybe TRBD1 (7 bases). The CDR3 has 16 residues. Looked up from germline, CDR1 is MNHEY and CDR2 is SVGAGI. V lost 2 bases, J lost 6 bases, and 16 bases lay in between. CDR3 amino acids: CASSYLVQGGAGELFF. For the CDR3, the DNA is TGTGCCAGCAGTTACCTCGTCCAGGGGGGTGCCGGGGAGCTGTTTTTT.

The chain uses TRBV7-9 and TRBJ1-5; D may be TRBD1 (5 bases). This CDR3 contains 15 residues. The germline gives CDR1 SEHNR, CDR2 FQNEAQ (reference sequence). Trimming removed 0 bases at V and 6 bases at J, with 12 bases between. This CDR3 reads CASSLAGGEGQPQHF. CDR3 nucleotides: TGTGCCAGCAGCTTAGCTGGGGGGGAGGGTCAGCCCCAGCATTTT.

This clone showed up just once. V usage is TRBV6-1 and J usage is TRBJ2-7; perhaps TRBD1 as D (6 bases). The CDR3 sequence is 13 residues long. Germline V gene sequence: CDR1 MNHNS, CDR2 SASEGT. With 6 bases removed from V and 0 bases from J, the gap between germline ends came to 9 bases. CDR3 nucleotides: TGTGCCAGCAGGAGGGACACCTCCTACGAGCAGTACTTC. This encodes CASRRDTSYEQYF.

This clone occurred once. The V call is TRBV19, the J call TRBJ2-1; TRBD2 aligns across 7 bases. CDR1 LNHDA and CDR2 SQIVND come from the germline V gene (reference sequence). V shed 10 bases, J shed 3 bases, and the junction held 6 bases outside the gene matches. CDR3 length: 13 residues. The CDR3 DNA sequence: TGTGCCACCGCGGGACTACTCTACAATGAGCAGTTCTTC. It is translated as CATAGLLYNEQFF. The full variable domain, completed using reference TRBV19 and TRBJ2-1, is DGGITQSPKYLFRKEGQNVTLSCEQNLNHDAMYWYRQDPGQGLRLIYYSQIVNDFQKGDIAEGYSVSREKKESFPLTVTSAQKNPTAFYLCATAGLLYNEQFFGPGTRLTVL.

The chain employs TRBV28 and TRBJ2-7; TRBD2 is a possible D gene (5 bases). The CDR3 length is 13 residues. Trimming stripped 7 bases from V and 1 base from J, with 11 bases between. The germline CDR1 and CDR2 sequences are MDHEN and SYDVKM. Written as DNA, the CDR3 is TGTGCCAGCACGCCCGGGATTTCCTACGAGCAGTACTTC. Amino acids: CASTPGISYEQYF. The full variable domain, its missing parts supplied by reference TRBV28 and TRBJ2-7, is DVKVTQSSRYLVKRTGEKVFLECVQDMDHENMFWYRQDPGLGLRLIYFSYDVKMKEKGDIPEGYSVSREKKERFSLILESASTNQTSMYLCASTPGISYEQYFGPGTRLTVT.

This CDR3 reads CASSPAPGSGANVLTF. The CDR3 coding sequence is TGCGCCAGCAGCCCGGCTCCGGGGTCTGGGGCCAACGTCCTGACTTTC. The chain employs TRBV5-1 and TRBJ2-6; possibly TRBD2 for D (5 bases). Looked up from germline, CDR1 is SGHRS and CDR2 is YFSETQ. The CDR3 extends over 16 amino acids. V dropped 4 bases and J dropped 1 base, with 12 bases sitting between them.

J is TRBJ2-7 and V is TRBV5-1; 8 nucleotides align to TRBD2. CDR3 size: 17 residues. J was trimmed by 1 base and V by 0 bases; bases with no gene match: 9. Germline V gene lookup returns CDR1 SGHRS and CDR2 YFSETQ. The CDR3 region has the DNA TGCGCCAGCAGCTTGGCGACTAGCGCGAGGGGGTCCTACGAGCAGTACTTC. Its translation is CASSLATSARGSYEQYF.

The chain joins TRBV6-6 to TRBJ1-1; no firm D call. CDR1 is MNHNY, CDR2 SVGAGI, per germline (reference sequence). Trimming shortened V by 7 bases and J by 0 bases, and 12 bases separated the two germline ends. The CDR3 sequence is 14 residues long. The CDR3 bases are TGTGCCAGCACCCTAGGGCACCTGAACACTGAAGCTTTCTTT. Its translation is CASTLGHLNTEAFF.

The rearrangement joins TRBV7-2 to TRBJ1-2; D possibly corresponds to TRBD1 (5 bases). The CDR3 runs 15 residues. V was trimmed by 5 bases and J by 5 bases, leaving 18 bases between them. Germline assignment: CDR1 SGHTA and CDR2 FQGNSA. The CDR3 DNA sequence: TGTGCCAGCAGCCCGGACGGGGGGTTAGGGTATGGCTACACCTTC. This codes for CASSPDGGLGYGYTF.

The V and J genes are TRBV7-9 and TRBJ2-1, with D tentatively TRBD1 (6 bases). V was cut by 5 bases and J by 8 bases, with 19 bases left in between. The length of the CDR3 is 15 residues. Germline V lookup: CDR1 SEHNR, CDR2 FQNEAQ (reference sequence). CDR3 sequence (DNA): TGTGCCAGCAGCCCTGGACAGACGCGGGCTCATGAGCAGTTCTTC. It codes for CASSPGQTRAHEQFF. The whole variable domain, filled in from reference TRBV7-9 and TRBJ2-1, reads DTGVSQNPRHKITKRGQNVTFRCDPISEHNRLYWYRQTLGQGPEFLTYFQNEAQLEKSRLLSDRFSAERPKGSFSTLEIQRTEQGDSAMYLCASSPGQTRAHEQFFGPGTRLTVL.

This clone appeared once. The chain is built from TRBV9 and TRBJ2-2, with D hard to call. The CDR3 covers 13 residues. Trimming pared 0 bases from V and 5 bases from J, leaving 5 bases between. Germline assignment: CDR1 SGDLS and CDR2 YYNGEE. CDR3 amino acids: CASSVDSTGELFF. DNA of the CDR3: TGTGCCAGCAGCGTAGATAGTACCGGGGAGCTGTTTTTT.

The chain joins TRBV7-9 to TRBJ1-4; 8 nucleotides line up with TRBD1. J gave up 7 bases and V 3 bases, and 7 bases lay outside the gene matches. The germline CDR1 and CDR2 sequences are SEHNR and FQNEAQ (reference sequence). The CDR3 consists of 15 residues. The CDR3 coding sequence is TGTGCCAGCAGCTTGCAGGGGGCGCCGGGTGAAAAACTGTTTTTT. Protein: CASSLQGAPGEKLFF.

The CDR3 coding sequence is TGTGCCAGCAGCTTCACGCCCGGGACTCCCAGCTCCTACGAGCAGTACGTC. Translating it yields CASSFTPGTPSSYEQYV. This sequence joins TRBV5-5 and TRBJ2-7; perhaps TRBD2 as D (6 bases). Per the germline V gene, CDR1 is SGHKS and CDR2 is YYEKEE (reference sequence). The CDR3 is 17 residues long. With 2 bases removed from V and 0 bases from J, the gap between germline ends came to 18 bases.

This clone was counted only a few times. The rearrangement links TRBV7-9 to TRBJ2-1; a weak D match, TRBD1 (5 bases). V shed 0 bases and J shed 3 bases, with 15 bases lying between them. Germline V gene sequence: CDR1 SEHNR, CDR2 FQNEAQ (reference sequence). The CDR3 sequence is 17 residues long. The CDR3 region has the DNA TGTGCCAGCAGCTTAGCAGTAGGGCAGGGAAACTACAATGAGCAGTTCTTC. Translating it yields CASSLAVGQGNYNEQFF.